This TCR beta chain is drawn from a study of blood T cells in healthy people across ages. This clonotype came up many times. The target antigen is unknown. The use of a sample-barcoded 5' primer and a J-beta primer mix characterized a second PCR of roughly 6 to 12 cycles. With 12 random nucleotides, a template-switch adaptor tagged each individual cDNA molecule. TCRdb recomputed calls from the 5' RACE reads with MiXCR, one row per CDR3 protein. The repertoire holds about 780,000 distinct CDR3 sequences, with more than 35% as singletons. Study-level points and caveats: The long-lived group displayed more naive CD4+ cells, plus higher diversity, than the aged donors did. Age showed a roughly linear inverse relationship with TCR beta diversity per million T cells.

The TCR comes from a man older than 75 in good health. Sequenced sample: blood.

CDR3 region: CAISESGGTEQFF. For the CDR3, the DNA is TGTGCCATCAGTGAGTCGGGAGGCACTGAGCAGTTCTTC. The V gene is TRBV10-3, the J gene TRBJ2-1; weak D call: TRBD2 (6 bases). This CDR3 spans 13 amino acids. The germline CDR1 and CDR2 sequences are ENHRY and SYGVKD. V was clipped by 0 bases and J by 9 bases, with 9 bases between them.